This section outlines one TCR beta chain sequence together with its context. The antigen remains unidentified. This entry comes from a study of cytomegalovirus exposure and HLA in healthy donors. On the study more broadly: There were nearly 120 million unique TCR beta sequences, drawn from about 190 million T cells, in an earlier analysis. Study-level findings and limits: Looking again later, the authors saw that most CMV-associated TCR beta chains seemed HLA-restricted.

Germline CDR1 reads MGHRA; CDR2 reads YSYEKL. The CDR3 loop spans 16 amino acids. Trimming left V 3 bases short and J 7 bases short, with 21 bases between. PCR amplification relied on 60 Vbeta primers (plus 13 Jbeta primers). The method was immunoSEQ multiplex PCR; TCRdb's version includes in-frame clones alone and lacks a portion of them. The table lists roughly 99,000 clones, about 80% of them singletons, with around 7.4% in the top ten. The chain uses TRBV4-1 and TRBJ2-5, with D perhaps matching TRBD1 (5 bases). This sequence was found in a man aged 25-45 years in good health and CMV-seronegative. Material for sequencing was PBMCs. CDR3 nucleotides: TGCGCCAGCAGCCATGGAAGGGGAAGGGAAAGTGGGACCCAGTACTTC. Amino acids: CASSHGRGRESGTQYF.